This entry lists 5 T cell receptor beta chains sequenced from one sample in a study of cytomegalovirus exposure and HLA in healthy donors. PCR involved 60 Vbeta and 13 Jbeta primers. Sequenced by immunoSEQ multiplex PCR; TCRdb stores in-frame clones only, minus some. This table has more than 95,000 clones, approximately 77% appearing once. Sequencing was carried out using PBMCs. The source of these receptors is a man aged 50 to 59 in good health and CMV-seropositive.

The rearrangement uses TRBV6-1 and TRBJ2-3; D not certain. V was trimmed by 5 bases and J by 4 bases, leaving 10 bases between them. CDR3 length equals 13 residues. Germline V gives CDR1 MNHNS, CDR2 SASEGT. Here the CDR3 DNA reads TGTGCCAGCAGTTCGACTCCGGCAGATACGCAGTATTTT. Translation: CASSSTPADTQYF.

CDR3 amino acids: CASTLLGPTDTQYF. For the CDR3, the DNA is TGTGCCAGCACCCTACTAGGTCCCACAGATACGCAGTATTTT. The chain is built from TRBV7-9 and TRBJ2-3; maybe TRBD2 (5 bases). From germline, CDR1 is SEHNR and CDR2 FQNEAQ (reference sequence). V was clipped by 7 bases and J by 2 bases, with 13 bases between them. The CDR3 has 14 amino acids.

The rearrangement joins TRBV5-1 to TRBJ2-1, with 7 bases identical to TRBD2. Germline V CDR1 and CDR2: SGHRS, YFSETQ. The CDR3 spans 16 residues. Trimming at V came to 4 bases and at J to 1 base, leaving 8 bases not matched to a gene. This chain's CDR3 is CASSPRLGGSYNEQFF. The CDR3 DNA follows: TGCGCCAGCAGCCCCAGATTGGGGGGGTCCTACAATGAGCAGTTCTTC.

V usage is TRBV10-2 and J usage is TRBJ1-5; 9 bases fit TRBD1. The CDR3 totals 16 residues. Germline CDR1 and CDR2: WSHSY and SAAADI. V trimming: 4 bases; J trimming: 4 bases; junction bases outside the gene matches: 8. CDR3 protein: CASSGPGTGTNQPQHF. For the CDR3, the DNA is TGCGCCAGCAGTGGACCCGGGACAGGGACGAATCAGCCCCAGCATTTT.

The chain combines TRBV14 with TRBJ1-1; D remains ambiguous. The CDR3 covers 13 residues. Germline assignment: CDR1 SGHDN and CDR2 FVKESK. Trimming took off 0 bases at V and 4 bases at J, with 6 bases between the two ends. The CDR3 nucleotides are TGTGCCAGCAGCCAAGATCCGGGCACTGAAGCTTTCTTT. Translating gives CASSQDPGTEAFF.